This TCR beta chain was identified during a study of blood T cell repertoires in COVID-19 (dated by TCRdb to about 2020). Looking at the study overall: Samples from collaborators originated in the United States, Italy and Spain and spanned both the acute and convalescent phases of COVID-19. Deeply sampled blood TCRbeta repertoires from subjects exposed to, actively infected with, or recovered from COVID-19 were included in the dataset. The material from the prospective study consisted of cDNA or gDNA derived from T cells, B-cell-depleted T cells, or PBMCs. The repertoires were made available in a free public database intended to serve as a resource for research on the immune response to SARS-CoV-2. The sample metadata nearly always contained a de-identified subject ID, COVID-19 status, age in years and sex. Where available, HLA class I and class II types were taken from metadata supplied by the sample provider and were not determined by assay-based typing. The samples were drawn from the first 160 participants of the ongoing ImmuneRACE study and from over a thousand subjects provided by 6 global collaborators.

In the prospective study, participants were 18 to 89 years old, resided in about 25 geographic areas of the United States, and were enrolled through a virtual design. In the prospective study, cohorts were assigned on the basis of participant-reported clinical history obtained from a screening survey and a study questionnaire. Exposed participants were defined as having been in contact with someone with a PCR-confirmed or clinician-diagnosed COVID-19 case within 2 weeks of study entry. In the prospective study, mobile phlebotomists collected whole blood, serum and a nasopharyngeal or oropharyngeal swab from each participant. Additional blood draws and questionnaires over an approximately 2-month period could optionally be provided by prospective study participants. Blood samples from the prospective study were shipped frozen or at room temperature prior to DNA extraction. TCRbeta CDR3 regions were amplified from genomic DNA by means of the immunoSEQ Assay, a bias-controlled multiplex PCR. As for the original processing: The number of nucleated cells in each sample was estimated by amplification of reference gene primers within the assay. To quantify the absolute abundance of each unique TCRbeta CDR3 rearrangement, sequence reads were collapsed and filtered. Productive Simpson clonality was computed per sample as the square root of Simpson's diversity index over productive rearrangements. The immuneACCESS repertoire file appears here via TCRdb, limited to in-frame rearrangements. These files lack a portion of the clones; in checked studies, under half of the deficit traces to unresolved V genes, and the cause of the others is not known. V and J calls and clone size come straight from that table; D and trimming were deduced from the DNA. This sample lists over 200,000 clones; over 70% were detected once. The top ten constitute around 3.7% of the sample.

V lost 3 bases and J lost 3 bases, and the count of bases not matched to a germline gene is 8. From the cysteine up to the phenylalanine, the CDR3 has a length of 17 residues. Of the read, only the CDR3 DNA is kept; its 51 bases are in frame from base 1. The germline V gene yields MNHNS for CDR1 and SASEGT for CDR2. Concerning this clone: Its antigen specificity is not known. Base qualities are missing; no much larger clone stands one base away.

Overall results and qualifications from the work: Clinical and demographic metadata were provided uncurated, with the amount varying by source and participant.

The chain couples TRBV6-1 to TRBJ1-3; 10 bases in the junction line up with TRBD1. The TCR was taken from a woman aged 25 to 39 who had been exposed to COVID-19. Specimen: PBMCs or T cells enriched from blood (not recorded which). The CDR3 region has the sequence CASSDPGQGSFGNTIYF. The DNA is TGTGCCAGCAGTGACCCGGGACAGGGGAGTTTTGGAAACACCATATATTTT.